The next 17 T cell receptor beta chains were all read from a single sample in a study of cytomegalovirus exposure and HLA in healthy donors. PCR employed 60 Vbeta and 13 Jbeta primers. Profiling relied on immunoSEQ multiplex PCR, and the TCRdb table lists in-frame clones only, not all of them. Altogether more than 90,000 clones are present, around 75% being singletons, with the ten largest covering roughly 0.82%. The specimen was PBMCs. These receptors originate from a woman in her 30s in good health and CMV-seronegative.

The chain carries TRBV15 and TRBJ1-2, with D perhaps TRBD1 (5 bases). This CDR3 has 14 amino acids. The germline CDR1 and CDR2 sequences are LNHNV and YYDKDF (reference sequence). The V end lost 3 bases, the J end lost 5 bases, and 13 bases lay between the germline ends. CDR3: CATSSDRSLYGYTF. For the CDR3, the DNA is TGTGCCACCAGCAGCGACAGAAGCCTGTATGGCTACACCTTC.

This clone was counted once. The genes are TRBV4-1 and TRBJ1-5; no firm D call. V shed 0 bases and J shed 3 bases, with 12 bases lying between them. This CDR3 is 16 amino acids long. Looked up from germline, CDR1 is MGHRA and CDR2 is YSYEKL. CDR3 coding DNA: TGCGCCAGCAGCCAAGAGCAAGAGCGGTTCAATCAGCCCCAGCATTTT. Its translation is CASSQEQERFNQPQHF.

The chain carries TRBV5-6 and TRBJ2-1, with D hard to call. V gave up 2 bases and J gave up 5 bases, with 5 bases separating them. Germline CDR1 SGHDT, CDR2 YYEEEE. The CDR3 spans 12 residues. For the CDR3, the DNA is TGTGCCAGCAGCTTTCTAAACAATGAGCAGTTCTTC. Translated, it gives CASSFLNNEQFF. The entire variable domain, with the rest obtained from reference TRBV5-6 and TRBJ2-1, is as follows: DAGVTQSPTHLIKTRGQQVTLRCSPKSGHDTVSWYQQALGQGPQFIFQYYEEEERQRGNFPDRFSGHQFPNYSSELNVNALLLGDSALYLCASSFLNNEQFFGPGTRLTVL.

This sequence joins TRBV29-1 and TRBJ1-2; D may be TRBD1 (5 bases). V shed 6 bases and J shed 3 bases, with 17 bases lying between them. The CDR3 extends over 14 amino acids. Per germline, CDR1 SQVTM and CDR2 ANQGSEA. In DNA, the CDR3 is TGCAGCGTGGCTCAGACAGTCGACTACTATGGCTACACCTTC. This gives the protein CSVAQTVDYYGYTF.

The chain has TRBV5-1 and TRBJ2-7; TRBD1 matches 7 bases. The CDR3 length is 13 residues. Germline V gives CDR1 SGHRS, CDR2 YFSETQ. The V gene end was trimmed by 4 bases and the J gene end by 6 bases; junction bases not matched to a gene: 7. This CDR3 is CASSEERGREQYF. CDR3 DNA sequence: TGCGCCAGCAGCGAGGAAAGGGGGCGCGAGCAGTACTTC.

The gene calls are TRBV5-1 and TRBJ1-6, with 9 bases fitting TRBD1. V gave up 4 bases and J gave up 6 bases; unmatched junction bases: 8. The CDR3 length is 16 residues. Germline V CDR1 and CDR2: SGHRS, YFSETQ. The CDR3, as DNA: TGCGCCAGCAGCGAACCGGGACAGGGTGTTAATTCACCCCTCCACTTT. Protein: CASSEPGQGVNSPLHF.

The CDR3 sequence: CAWTGQGDQPQHF. The CDR3 DNA sequence: TGTGCCTGGACCGGACAGGGGGATCAGCCCCAGCATTTT. V usage is TRBV30 and J usage is TRBJ1-5; 10 bases line up with TRBD1. The CDR3 consists of 13 residues. Germline loops: CDR1 GTSNPN, CDR2 SVGIG (reference sequence). Trimming at V came to 4 bases and at J to 5 bases, leaving 2 bases not matched to a gene.

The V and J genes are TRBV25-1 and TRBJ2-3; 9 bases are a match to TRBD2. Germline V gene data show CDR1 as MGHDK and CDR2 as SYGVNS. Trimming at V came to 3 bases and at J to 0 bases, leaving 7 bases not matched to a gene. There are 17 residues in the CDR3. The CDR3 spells CASSDHRTSASTDTQYF. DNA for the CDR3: TGTGCCAGCAGTGACCACCGGACTAGCGCGAGCACAGATACGCAGTATTTT.

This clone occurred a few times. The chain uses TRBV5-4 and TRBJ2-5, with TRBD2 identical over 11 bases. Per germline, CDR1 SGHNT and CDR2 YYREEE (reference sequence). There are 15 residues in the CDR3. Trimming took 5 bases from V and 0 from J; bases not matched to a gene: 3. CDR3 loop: CASRSSGGYQETQYF. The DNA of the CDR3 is TGTGCCAGCAGATCTAGCGGGGGGTACCAAGAGACCCAGTACTTC. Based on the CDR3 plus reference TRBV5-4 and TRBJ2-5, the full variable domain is ETGVTQSPTHLIKTRGQQVTLRCSSQSGHNTVSWYQQALGQGPQFIFQYYREEENGRGNFPPRFSGLQFPNYSSELNVNALELDDSALYLCASRSSGGYQETQYFGPGTRLLVL.

CDR3 sequence reads: CASSSLSEAFF. DNA of the CDR3: TGTGCCAGCAGCTCGCTTAGCGAAGCTTTCTTT. The chain recombines TRBV5-6 with TRBJ1-1; no clear D. The CDR3 covers 11 residues. In germline, CDR1 is SGHDT, CDR2 YYEEEE. Trimming took 3 bases from V and 8 from J, leaving 8 bases between them.

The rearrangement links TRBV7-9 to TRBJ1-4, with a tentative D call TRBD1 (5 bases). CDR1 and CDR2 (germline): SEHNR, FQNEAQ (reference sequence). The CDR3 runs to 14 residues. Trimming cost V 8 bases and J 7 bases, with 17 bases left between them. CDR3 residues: CASGRKDNIEKLFF. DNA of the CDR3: TGTGCCAGCGGGCGGAAGGACAACATTGAAAAACTGTTTTTT.

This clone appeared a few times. The CDR3 region is CASSGRVSPNEQFF. CDR3 nucleotide sequence: TGTGCCAGCAGTGGGAGGGTTTCCCCCAATGAGCAGTTCTTC. The chain has TRBV6-1 and TRBJ2-1, with D perhaps TRBD2 (6 bases). In germline, CDR1 is MNHNS, CDR2 SASEGT. This CDR3 is built from 14 residues. V lost 4 bases and J 6 bases, leaving 13 bases between the germline ends.

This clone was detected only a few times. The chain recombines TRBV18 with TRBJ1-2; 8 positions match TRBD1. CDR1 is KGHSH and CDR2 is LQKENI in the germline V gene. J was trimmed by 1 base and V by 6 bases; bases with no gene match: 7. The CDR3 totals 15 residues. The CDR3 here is CASSQGQDSNYGYTF. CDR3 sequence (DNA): TGTGCCAGCTCCCAGGGACAGGACAGTAACTATGGCTACACCTTC.

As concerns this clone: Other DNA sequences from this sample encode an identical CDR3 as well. CDR3 amino acids: CAWSRGLAGVRNEQFF. Written as DNA, the CDR3 is TGTGCCTGGAGTCGAGGACTAGCGGGAGTTCGGAATGAGCAGTTCTTC. V is TRBV30 and J is TRBJ2-1, with 13 bases matching TRBD2. The CDR3 has 16 residues. V shed 2 bases and J 7 bases; nucleotides not matched to a gene: 8. In germline, CDR1 is GTSNPN, CDR2 SVGIG (reference sequence).

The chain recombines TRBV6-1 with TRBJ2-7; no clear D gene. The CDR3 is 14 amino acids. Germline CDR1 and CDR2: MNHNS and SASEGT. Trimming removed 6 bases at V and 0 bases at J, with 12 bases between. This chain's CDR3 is CASRRDINSYEQYF. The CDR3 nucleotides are TGTGCCAGCAGGCGTGACATCAACTCCTACGAGCAGTACTTC.

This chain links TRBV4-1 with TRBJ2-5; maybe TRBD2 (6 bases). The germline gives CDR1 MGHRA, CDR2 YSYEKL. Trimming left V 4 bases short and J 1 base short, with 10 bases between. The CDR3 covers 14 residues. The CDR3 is CASSLGTSQETQYF. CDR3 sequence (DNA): TGCGCCAGCAGCCTAGGGACTTCCCAAGAGACCCAGTACTTC.

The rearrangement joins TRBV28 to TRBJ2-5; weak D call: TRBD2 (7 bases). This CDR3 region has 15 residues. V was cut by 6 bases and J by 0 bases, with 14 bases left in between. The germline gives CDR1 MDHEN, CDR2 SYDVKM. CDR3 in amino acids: CASSGGQPDQETQYF. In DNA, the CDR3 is TGTGCCAGCAGCGGGGGGCAGCCTGACCAAGAGACCCAGTACTTC.